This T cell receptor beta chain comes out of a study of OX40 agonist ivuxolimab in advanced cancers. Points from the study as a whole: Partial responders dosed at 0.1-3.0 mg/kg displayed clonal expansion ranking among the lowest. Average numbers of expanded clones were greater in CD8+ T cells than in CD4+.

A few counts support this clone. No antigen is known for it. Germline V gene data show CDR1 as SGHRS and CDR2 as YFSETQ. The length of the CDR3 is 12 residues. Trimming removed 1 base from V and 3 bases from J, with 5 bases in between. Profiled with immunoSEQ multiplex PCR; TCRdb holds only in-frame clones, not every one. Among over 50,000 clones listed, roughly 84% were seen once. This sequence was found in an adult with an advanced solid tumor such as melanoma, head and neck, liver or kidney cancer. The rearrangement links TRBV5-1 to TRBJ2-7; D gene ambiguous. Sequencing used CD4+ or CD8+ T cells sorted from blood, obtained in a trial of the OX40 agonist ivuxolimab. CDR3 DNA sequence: TGCGCCAGCAGCTTGCTGGGCTACGAGCAGTACTTC. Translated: CASSLLGYEQYF.